This entry concerns a single T cell receptor beta chain. Antigen unknown. These data originate in a study of PD-L1 blockade in urothelial cancer. Across the study: The authors examined blood 3 weeks (second dose) and 6 weeks after treatment start.

Assay: immunoSEQ multiplex PCR; the TCRdb copy retains only in-frame clones and omits some. The sample includes about 36,000 clones, about 80% of them seen just once. The study's findings and limits: Stronger expansion of tumor-associated clones in blood at 3 weeks distinguished durable-benefit patients.

Noted time point: peripheral blood 6 weeks after treatment start. All patients handed over anywhere from 1 to 8 samples, pretreatment and on-treatment. The CDR3 covers 13 residues. V lost 5 bases and J 4 bases, leaving 11 bases between the germline ends. The germline gives CDR1 MDHEN, CDR2 SYDVKM. The sample consisted of PBMCs, taken around atezolizumab (anti-PD-L1) treatment. The rearrangement uses TRBV28 and TRBJ1-1; D not resolved. The sequence derives from a man aged 35 to 55 with urothelial cancer. The CDR3 DNA is TGTGCCAGCAGTCACGGGGAGGGCACTGAAGCTTTCTTT. Its translation is CASSHGEGTEAFF.